This T cell receptor beta chain was obtained from a study of long-term antiretroviral therapy in people with HIV. This CDR3 contains 11 residues. Germline CDR1 reads MNHEY; CDR2 reads SVGAGI. The ends were cut back, 6 bases at V and 8 bases at J, with 10 bases in the middle. Run at survey level, the immunoSEQ assay was version v3.0. Each sample aimed for about 40,000-50,000 sequenced T-cell genomes. Sequencing used immunoSEQ multiplex PCR; TCRdb keeps in-frame clones, though not all of them. Here the sample spans 45,000 or so clones, less than 95% being singletons. The TCR comes from a man younger than 40 with HIV. The chain is built from TRBV6-5 and TRBJ1-1, with D perhaps matching TRBD1 (5 bases). The starting material was unsorted PBMCs, obtained around 9 years after starting antiretroviral therapy. The CDR3 here is CASRRDREAFF. The CDR3 bases are TGTGCCAGCAGACGTGACAGAGAAGCTTTCTTT.